A single sample gave rise to the 7 T cell receptor beta chains below, sequenced in a study of T cell repertoires in cytomegalovirus infection. TCRdb re-called the reads through MiXCR, storing one row per CDR3 protein. Among 85,000 to 130,000 distinct CDR3 sequences listed, less than 25% were seen once. Sequencing input: CD8+ T cells from PBMCs. The source of these receptors is a human donor in good health (CMV status not recorded). Some clones in this sample may be carry-over from other donors' samples.

This sequence joins TRBV7-4 and TRBJ1-1; D gene ambiguous. The CDR3 covers 12 residues. Trimming pared 1 base from V and 5 bases from J, leaving 5 bases between. From germline, CDR1 is SGHVT and CDR2 SQSDAQ. This chain's CDR3 is CASSLDKTEAFF. The CDR3 bases are TGTGCCAGCAGCTTAGACAAGACTGAAGCTTTCTTT.

This rearrangement joins TRBV5-6 to TRBJ1-1; D not resolved. Looked up from germline, CDR1 is SGHDT and CDR2 is YYEEEE. The CDR3 length is 15 residues. The ends were cut back, 0 bases at V and 3 bases at J, with 12 bases in the middle. The CDR3 sequence: CASSLDAFWDTEAFF. CDR3 in DNA: TGTGCCAGCAGCTTGGATGCGTTTTGGGACACTGAAGCTTTCTTT.

The V gene is TRBV11-2, the J gene TRBJ1-1; D is unclear. Trimming removed 2 bases at V and 1 base at J, with 5 bases between. Germline V lookup: CDR1 SGHAT, CDR2 FQNNGV. The CDR3 is made up of 13 amino acids. CDR3 amino acids: CASSLIGNTEAFF. The CDR3 nucleotides are TGTGCCAGCAGCTTAATTGGGAACACTGAAGCTTTCTTT.

A few counts support this clonotype. This chain uses TRBV7-8 with TRBJ1-1; D possibly corresponds to TRBD1 (6 bases). V dropped 4 bases and J dropped 1 base, with 13 bases sitting between them. The CDR3 is 15 amino acids. Germline V gene sequence: CDR1 SGHVS, CDR2 FQNEAQ. The CDR3 region is CASSSTGFRNTEAFF. The CDR3 DNA follows: TGTGCCAGCAGCTCCACAGGGTTTCGGAACACTGAAGCTTTCTTT.

The chain has TRBV4-1 and TRBJ2-1, with D possibly TRBD2 on 7 matching bases. Trimming left V 3 bases short and J 12 bases short, with 21 bases between. CDR1 is MGHRA, CDR2 YSYEKL, per germline. This CDR3 region has 15 residues. CDR3 DNA sequence: TGCGCCAGCAGCCAGGCGGGGGACACCGTACAGGGGCAGTTCTTC. Its translation: CASSQAGDTVQGQFF.

In this sample, this clonotype turned up many times. The chain combines TRBV7-6 with TRBJ2-7; the D gene is possibly TRBD1 (5 bases). The CDR3 is 15 amino acids. Trimming cost V 1 base and J 1 base, with 11 bases left between them. The V gene's germline CDR1 is SGHVS and CDR2 FNYEAQ. The CDR3 DNA is TGTGCCAGCAGCTTAGTGGGCAGGGAATCCTACGAGCAGTACTTC. This encodes CASSLVGRESYEQYF.

This rearrangement joins TRBV7-9 to TRBJ2-2; D may match TRBD1 or TRBD2 (5 bases each). Germline V gene lookup returns CDR1 SEHNR and CDR2 FQNEAQ (reference sequence). The CDR3 totals 15 residues. V was clipped by 2 bases and J by 4 bases, with 11 bases between them. The CDR3 nucleotides read TGTGCCAGCAGCTTAAAGTCAGGGAGCACCGGGGAGCTGTTTTTT. Translating gives CASSLKSGSTGELFF.